What follows are 16 T cell receptor beta chains derived from one specimen sequenced in a study of cytomegalovirus exposure and HLA in healthy donors (dated by TCRdb to 2016 to 2017). To prepare the library, the immunoSEQ multiplex PCR assay was applied. For the multiplex PCR, a mixture combining 60 forward primers for TCR Vbeta segments and 13 reverse primers for TCR Jbeta segments was used. In TCRdb, the immuneACCESS table is reduced to in-frame sequences with V and J assigned. These tables do not hold every clone; where another copy was compared, an unresolved V gene accounts for under half, and the others remain unexplained. The sample's clone listing holds about 67,000 clones. Clones ranked in the top ten supply over 4% of the sample. Sequencing was carried out using PBMCs. These TCRs come from a woman aged 35 to 49 in good health and CMV-seropositive.

The chain uses TRBV7-6 and TRBJ2-1; possibly TRBD1 for D (6 bases). The CDR3 runs 16 residues. V was shortened by 8 bases and J by 0 bases, with 17 bases between the two germline ends. The germline V gene has CDR1 SGHVS and CDR2 FNYEAQ. Written as DNA, the CDR3 is TGTGCCAGCGGTTCAGGGGCGGGCCCCTCCTACAATGAGCAGTTCTTC. It codes for CASGSGAGPSYNEQFF.

The V call is TRBV6-5, the J call TRBJ2-7, with D unclear. The CDR3 contains 13 residues. Germline V gives CDR1 MNHEY, CDR2 SVGAGI. Trimming cost V 3 bases and J 7 bases, with 13 bases left between them. In DNA form, the CDR3 reads TGTGCCAGCAGTTATTCCCGTAGAGAAGAGCAGTACTTC. Its translation is CASSYSRREEQYF.

The chain joins TRBV5-8 to TRBJ2-5, with D perhaps TRBD1 (6 bases). The CDR3 has 13 amino acids. V was cut by 4 bases and J by 4 bases, with 11 bases left in between. Looked up from germline, CDR1 is SGHTS and CDR2 is YDEGEE. The CDR3 protein is CASSPTGIETQYF. The CDR3 bases are TGTGCCAGCAGCCCAACAGGGATAGAGACCCAGTACTTC.

The V call is TRBV6-5, the J call TRBJ1-5; the match to TRBD1 covers 8 bases. The V segment lost 5 bases and the J segment 6 bases; nucleotides outside the gene matches: 6. This CDR3 is 14 amino acids long. CDR1 MNHEY and CDR2 SVGAGI come from the germline V gene. The CDR3 nucleotides read TGTGCCAGCAGTAAAAGACAGGGGCCTCAGCCCCAGCATTTT. Translation gives CASSKRQGPQPQHF.

V and J are TRBV10-1 and TRBJ2-3, with D maybe TRBD2 (5 bases). CDR1 and CDR2 (germline): WNHNN, SYGVQD (reference sequence). The CDR3 spans 16 residues. The V end was cut by 6 bases, the J end by 4 bases, with 20 bases between. The CDR3: CASSLGGEPSPDTQYF. In DNA form, the CDR3 reads TGCGCCAGCAGCCTTGGAGGAGAGCCCAGCCCAGATACGCAGTATTTT.

The V gene is TRBV10-3, the J gene TRBJ1-1; tentative D call: TRBD1 (5 bases). V was trimmed by 0 bases and J by 9 bases, leaving 14 bases between them. The CDR3 covers 14 residues. Germline CDR1 and CDR2: ENHRY and SYGVKD. The CDR3 is CAISESLDTEKAFF. The CDR3 DNA sequence: TGTGCCATCAGTGAGTCTCTGGACACTGAAAAAGCTTTCTTT.

V gene TRBV5-4 combines with J gene TRBJ2-2; 7 bases map to TRBD1. This CDR3 region has 13 residues. The ends lost 4 bases at V and 4 bases at J; junction bases unmatched: 1. Germline CDR1 and CDR2: SGHNT and YYREEE (reference sequence). CDR3 coding DNA: TGTGCCAGCAGCACAGGGGCCACCGGGGAGCTGTTTTTT. Its translation: CASSTGATGELFF.

The chain has TRBV5-4 and TRBJ1-2; D ambiguous. Germline V CDR1 and CDR2: SGHNT, YYREEE (reference sequence). V dropped 3 bases and J dropped 2 bases, with 11 bases sitting between them. The CDR3 contains 14 residues. This CDR3 is CASSSILGNYGYTF. The CDR3, as DNA: TGTGCCAGCAGCTCGATTCTTGGCAACTATGGCTACACCTTC.

V gene TRBV6-1 combines with J gene TRBJ2-7, with a weak D call TRBD2 (6 bases). V lost 7 bases and J 5 bases, leaving 12 bases between the germline ends. Germline CDR1 MNHNS, CDR2 SASEGT. This CDR3 region has 12 residues. The CDR3 protein is CASIGRIHEQYF. CDR3 nucleotides: TGTGCCAGCATCGGGAGAATACACGAGCAGTACTTC.

The chain combines TRBV11-2 with TRBJ2-1; TRBD2 agrees at 8 bases. The CDR3 totals 17 residues. CDR1 SGHAT and CDR2 FQNNGV come from the germline V gene. The V segment lost 6 bases and the J segment 6 bases; nucleotides outside the gene matches: 16. The CDR3 region has the DNA TGTGCCAGCAGTCTGATCCTAAGCGGGAGTAGGGTCAATGAGCAGTTCTTC. This encodes CASSLILSGSRVNEQFF.

The V gene is TRBV19, the J gene TRBJ1-5, with TRBD1 matching over 8 bases. CDR1 and CDR2 from the germline V gene are LNHDA and SQIVND (reference sequence). V dropped 5 bases and J dropped 3; count of bases not matched to a gene: 9. The CDR3 has 16 amino acids. The CDR3 here is CASSLQGERLNQPQHF. CDR3 bases: TGTGCCAGTAGTTTACAGGGGGAACGACTCAATCAGCCCCAGCATTTT.

The genes are TRBV28 and TRBJ1-3; D remains unclear. Trimming stripped 6 bases from V and 0 bases from J, with 12 bases between. The germline V gene has CDR1 MDHEN and CDR2 SYDVKM. The CDR3 runs 15 residues. CDR3 nucleotides: TGTGCCAGCAGCCCCTTCGGTTTCTCTGGAAACACCATATATTTT. Protein: CASSPFGFSGNTIYF.

This sequence joins TRBV7-2 and TRBJ2-5, with 9 bases fitting TRBD2. From germline, CDR1 is SGHTA and CDR2 FQGNSA. V lost 3 bases and J lost 1; bases outside the gene matches: 3. The CDR3 is 15 residues long. CDR3 sequence reads: CASSLTSGTQETQYF. The CDR3 DNA reads TGTGCCAGCAGCTTGACTAGCGGAACCCAAGAGACCCAGTACTTC.

This chain uses TRBV9 with TRBJ1-3, with D possibly matching TRBD1 (6 bases). CDR3 length: 16 residues. CDR1 and CDR2 from the germline V gene are SGDLS and YYNGEE. V was pared by 0 bases and J by 0 bases, with 10 bases between. CDR3 DNA: TGTGCCAGCAGCGTAGGGGGGGGCAGCTCTGGAAACACCATATATTTT. Translating gives CASSVGGGSSGNTIYF.

For the CDR3, the DNA is TGTGCCAGCAGCCCTACTAGCGGGAGGCTGTCCTACAATGAGCAGTTCTTC. It codes for CASSPTSGRLSYNEQFF. V is TRBV11-2 and J is TRBJ2-1, with 12 nucleotides matching TRBD2. Germline CDR1 is SGHAT and CDR2 is FQNNGV. V was pared by 5 bases and J by 1 base, with 6 bases of the junction left unmatched. CDR3 size: 17 residues.

The rearrangement joins TRBV7-2 to TRBJ1-4, with TRBD1 as a possible D gene (5 bases). CDR3 length equals 14 residues. In germline, CDR1 is SGHTA, CDR2 FQGNSA. V was clipped by 5 bases and J by 6 bases, with 13 bases between them. This chain's CDR3 is CASSATKGYEKLFF. The CDR3 DNA is TGTGCCAGCAGCGCTACTAAGGGGTATGAAAAACTGTTTTTT.